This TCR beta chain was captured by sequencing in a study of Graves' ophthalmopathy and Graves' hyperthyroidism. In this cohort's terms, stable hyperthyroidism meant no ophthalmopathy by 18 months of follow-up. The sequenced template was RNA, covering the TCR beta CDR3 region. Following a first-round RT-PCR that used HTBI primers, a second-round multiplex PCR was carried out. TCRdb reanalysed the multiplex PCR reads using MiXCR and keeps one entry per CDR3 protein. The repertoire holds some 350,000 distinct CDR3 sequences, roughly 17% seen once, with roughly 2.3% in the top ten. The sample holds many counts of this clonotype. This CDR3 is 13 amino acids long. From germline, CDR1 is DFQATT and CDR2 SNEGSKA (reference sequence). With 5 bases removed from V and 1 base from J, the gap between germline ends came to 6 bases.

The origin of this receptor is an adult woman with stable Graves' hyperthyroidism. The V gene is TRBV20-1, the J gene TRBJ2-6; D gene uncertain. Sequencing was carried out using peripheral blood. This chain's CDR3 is CSAGLSGANVLTF. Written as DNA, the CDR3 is TGCAGTGCTGGGTTGTCTGGGGCCAACGTCCTGACTTTC.